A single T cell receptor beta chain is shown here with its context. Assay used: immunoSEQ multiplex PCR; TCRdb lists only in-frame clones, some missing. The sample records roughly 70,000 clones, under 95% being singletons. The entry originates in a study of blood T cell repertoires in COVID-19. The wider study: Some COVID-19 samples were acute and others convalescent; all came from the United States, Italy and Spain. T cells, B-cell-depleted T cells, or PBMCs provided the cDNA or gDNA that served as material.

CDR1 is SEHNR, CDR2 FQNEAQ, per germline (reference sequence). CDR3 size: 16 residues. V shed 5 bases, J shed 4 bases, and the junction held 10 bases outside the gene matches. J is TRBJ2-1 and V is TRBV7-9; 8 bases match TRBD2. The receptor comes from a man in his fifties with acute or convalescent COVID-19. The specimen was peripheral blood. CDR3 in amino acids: CASSPQWGLGYNEQFF. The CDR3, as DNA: TGTGCCAGCAGCCCTCAGTGGGGACTAGGATACAATGAGCAGTTCTTC. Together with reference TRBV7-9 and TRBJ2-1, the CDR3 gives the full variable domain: DTGVSQNPRHKITKRGQNVTFRCDPISEHNRLYWYRQTLGQGPEFLTYFQNEAQLEKSRLLSDRFSAERPKGSFSTLEIQRTEQGDSAMYLCASSPQWGLGYNEQFFGPGTRLTVL.